These T cell receptor beta chains were read from a single sample in a study of blood T cells in healthy people across ages. TCRdb reprocessed the 5' RACE reads with MiXCR, giving one entry per CDR3 protein. The data contain around 500,000 distinct CDR3 sequences, roughly a quarter of them singletons. This same sample was also taken into another study, of T cells of mothers and their children.

Sequenced material: blood. The receptor source for this set is a boy younger than 10 in good health. The CDR3 runs from the conserved cysteine through the conserved F or W. A D gene is named only where the DNA matches it firmly. The listing skips clone size in some rows; elsewhere it reads once, few, many or a size class.

D gene,J gene,clone size,V gene,CDR3 DNA,CDR3 protein
.,TRBJ1-2,.,TRBV3-1,TGTGCCAGCAGCCAAGACGACCCAATGAACTATGGCTACACCTTC,CASSQDDPMNYGYTF
TRBD1,TRBJ1-2,.,TRBV7-2,TGTGCCAGCAGCATCCGGGACAGAGACTACTATGGCTACACCTTC,CASSIRDRDYYGYTF
.,TRBJ2-5,.,TRBV12-3/TRBV12-4,TGTGCCAGCAGAACCCATATCCAAGAGACCCAGTACTTC,CASRTHIQETQYF
TRBD1,TRBJ1-6,.,TRBV5-1,TGCGCCAGCAGCTTCACAGGGGTAAATTCACCCCTCCACTTT,CASSFTGVNSPLHF
TRBD1,TRBJ2-7,.,TRBV27,TGTGCCAGCAGCCCCCGGACAGGGGAGTTCGGGCAGTACTTC,CASSPRTGEFGQYF
.,TRBJ2-2,.,TRBV10-3,TGTGCCATGGGGACGGCCCTCACCGGGGAGCTGTTTTTT,CAMGTALTGELFF
TRBD2,TRBJ2-5,few,TRBV2,TGTGCCAGCAGTGTTGATAGCGGGATCGAGACCCAGTACTTC,CASSVDSGIETQYF
.,TRBJ1-5,few,TRBV6-1,TGTGCCAGCAGAGCCCTCCACAGGGCTAGCGATCAGCCCCAGCATTTT,CASRALHRASDQPQHF
.,TRBJ2-2,once,TRBV7-9,TGTGCCAGCAGCTTATTAATGGCCGGGGAGCTGTTTTTT,CASSLLMAGELFF
.,TRBJ1-1,.,TRBV6-5,TGTGCCAGCAGTTACTCTGCTATGAACACTGAAGCTTTCTTT,CASSYSAMNTEAFF
.,TRBJ2-6,.,TRBV2,TGTGCCAGCAGTGACAGAACTGGGGCCAACGTCCTGACTTTC,CASSDRTGANVLTF
TRBD1,TRBJ1-2,once,TRBV4-1,TGCGCCAGCAGCCAACCAAGGGACAGATACTATGGCTACACCTTC,CASSQPRDRYYGYTF
.,TRBJ2-5,.,TRBV5-5,TGTGCCAGCGGCTTGGATCCCCTCAGTGAGGAGACCCAGTACTTC,CASGLDPLSEETQYF
.,TRBJ1-2,.,TRBV5-1,TGCGCCAGCAGCTTGGCCCACACCGGCTATGGCTACACCTTC,CASSLAHTGYGYTF
.,TRBJ2-3,few,TRBV7-2,TGTGCCAGCAGCTTGTGGGGGAATATCAGAGATACGCAGTATTTT,CASSLWGNIRDTQYF
TRBD1,TRBJ1-4,few,TRBV29-1,TGCAGCGCAGGACAGGGGGCGCGGGATGAAAAACTGTTTTTT,CSAGQGARDEKLFF
TRBD1,TRBJ2-1,few,TRBV7-9,TGTGCCAGCAGCGCTAGACAGGGGATAAGCTCCTACAATGAGCAGTTCTTC,CASSARQGISSYNEQFF
TRBD2,TRBJ2-1,.,TRBV2,TGTGCCAGCAGTGACTTACTAGCGGGGTCGTACAATGAGCAGTTCTTC,CASSDLLAGSYNEQFF
.,TRBJ1-3,.,TRBV4-3,TGCGCCAGCAGCCAAGAAGCCGGACAGACTTCTGGAAACACCATATATTTT,CASSQEAGQTSGNTIYF
.,TRBJ2-2,few,TRBV18,TGTGCCAGCTCACCACCGGGCAGGGGCGGCACCGGGGAGCTGTTTTTT,CASSPPGRGGTGELFF
TRBD2,TRBJ2-3,.,TRBV20-1,TGCAGTGCCCGGCGCGGGAGGGACGATACGCAGTATTTT,CSARRGRDDTQYF
TRBD1,TRBJ1-2,.,TRBV29-1,TGCAGCGGGGTCGGACAGGGCCATGGCTACACCTTC,CSGVGQGHGYTF
.,TRBJ1-4,few,TRBV20-1,TGCAGTGCTGCAGACGGGGGGGCTAATGAAAAACTGTTTTTT,CSAADGGANEKLFF
.,TRBJ1-5,.,TRBV20-1,TGCAGTGCAGGGACCCAGCCCCAGCATTTT,CSAGTQPQHF
.,TRBJ2-1,.,TRBV6-2/TRBV6-3,TGTGCCAGCAGTTACGCAGAAAGCTCCTACAATGAGCAGTTCTTC,CASSYAESSYNEQFF
TRBD2,TRBJ2-4,.,TRBV7-2,TGTGCCAGCAGCTTAGGGACTAGCGGGAGGGACATTCAGTACTTC,CASSLGTSGRDIQYF
.,TRBJ2-1,.,TRBV5-1,TGCGCCAGCAGCCCGTCAGACATAACCTACAATGAGCAGTTCTTC,CASSPSDITYNEQFF
.,TRBJ1-1,.,TRBV7-9,TGTGCCAGCAGCCGCGGGTGGGAGGGTCGGAACACTGAAGCTTTCTTT,CASSRGWEGRNTEAFF
.,TRBJ1-1,.,TRBV13,TGTGCCAGCAGCGAGGGACGGGGGAACACTGAAGCTTTCTTT,CASSEGRGNTEAFF
TRBD2,TRBJ2-1,few,TRBV20-1,TGCAGTGCTAGAGATGCAGCGGGAGGGTACAATGAGCAGTTCTTC,CSARDAAGGYNEQFF
.,TRBJ2-4,.,TRBV7-9,TGTGCCAGCAGCTTAGCCCTCTTCCTAGCCAAAAACATTCAGTACTTC,CASSLALFLAKNIQYF
.,TRBJ2-3,few,TRBV20-1,TGCAGTGCTAGAGAGGGGGGGCCCTGGACAGATACGCAGTATTTT,CSAREGGPWTDTQYF
.,TRBJ2-1,few,TRBV20-1,TGCAGTGCTAGAGTCGGGCGGGACATAGTAGGCAATGAGCAGTTCTTC,CSARVGRDIVGNEQFF
.,TRBJ2-3,.,TRBV5-4,TGTGCCAGCAGCTCCCCCTTGGAGCGGGCCTCCACAGATACGCAGTATTTT,CASSSPLERASTDTQYF
.,TRBJ2-1,.,TRBV9,TGTGCCAGCAGCGTAGTAACGAGTTCCTACAATGAGCAGTTCTTC,CASSVVTSSYNEQFF
.,TRBJ1-4,.,TRBV6-5,TGTGCCAGCAGTTACTCGAGGACCCGAGGGGAAACTAATGAAAAACTGTTTTTT,CASSYSRTRGETNEKLFF
TRBD2,TRBJ2-1,few,TRBV7-9,TGTGCCAGCAGTCCAAGCGGGGGGAATGAGCAGTTCTTC,CASSPSGGNEQFF
.,TRBJ1-2,many,TRBV9,TGTGCCAGCAGGGGTGCGGGACTTTATGGCTACACCTTC,CASRGAGLYGYTF
.,TRBJ2-7,.,TRBV19,TGTGCCAGTAAAAACCTCAACTCCTACGAGCAGTACTTC,CASKNLNSYEQYF
.,TRBJ1-1,.,TRBV29-1,TGCAGCGTTGAAACACGGACCAACACTGAAGCTTTCTTT,CSVETRTNTEAFF
.,TRBJ1-5,.,TRBV20-1,TGCAGTGCCAGTTGGGGGAAGGGTTCAAATCAGCCCCAGCATTTT,CSASWGKGSNQPQHF
TRBD2,TRBJ2-1,.,TRBV7-9,TGTGCCAGCAGGCCACCGGGACTAGCGGGACCCTCGAGCTCCTACAATGAGCAGTTCTTC,CASRPPGLAGPSSSYNEQFF
TRBD1,TRBJ1-2,.,TRBV6-6,TGTGCCAGCAGTTACCGGAACAGGGGCACCATTAACTATGGCTACACCTTC,CASSYRNRGTINYGYTF
TRBD2,TRBJ2-7,few,TRBV5-1,TGCGCCAGCAGCTTGGCCTCCCCCCGGGGGGACTACGAGCAGTACTTC,CASSLASPRGDYEQYF